The 27 T cell receptor beta chains reported below all come from one sample, sequenced in a study of Graves' ophthalmopathy and Graves' hyperthyroidism. The authors amplified TCR beta CDR3 regions from RNA transcripts. The authors performed first-round RT-PCR with HTBI primers and then a second-round multiplex PCR. TCRdb itself ran the multiplex PCR reads through MiXCR, one entry per CDR3 protein. The sample holds 450,000 to 600,000 distinct CDR3 sequences; about 40% are singletons and the top ten take around 4.6%. Sequences were obtained from peripheral blood or thyroid tissue (not recorded which). The receptors here all came from an adult man with Graves' hyperthyroidism.

The rearrangement joins TRBV25-1 to TRBJ1-5; 12 nucleotides match TRBD1. V was pared by 2 bases and J by 6 bases, with 5 bases of the junction left unmatched. Germline lookup yields CDR1 MGHDK and CDR2 SYGVNS. The CDR3 extends over 16 amino acids. The CDR3 is CASSETGTGGIQPQHF. In DNA form, the CDR3 reads TGTGCCAGCAGTGAAACCGGGACAGGGGGCATTCAGCCCCAGCATTTT.

This clonotype has ten or more counts. The chain carries TRBV29-1 and TRBJ1-2, with 8 positions matching TRBD1. The CDR3 length is 12 residues. The junction had 3 bases not matched to a gene; V was cut back by 6 bases and J by 3 bases. Germline CDR1 reads SQVTM; CDR2 reads ANQGSEA. The CDR3 DNA sequence: TGCAGCGTCCTGACAGGGGACTATGGCTACACCTTC. Translated: CSVLTGDYGYTF.

The chain carries TRBV2 and TRBJ1-2, with D possibly being TRBD1 (5 bases). Germline values: CDR1 SNHLY, CDR2 FYNNEI. V lost 4 bases, J lost 8 bases, and 14 bases lay in between. The CDR3 contains 13 residues. The CDR3 DNA follows: TGTGCCAGCAGTGCAGGGCAGGATCGGGGCTACACCTTC. Encoded protein: CASSAGQDRGYTF.

Comment on this clonotype: The junction differs from germline at one of its ends, possibly a read error. The V call is TRBV20-1, the J call TRBJ1-6, with D possibly matching TRBD1 (5 bases). Germline CDR1 DFQATT, CDR2 SNEGSKA (reference sequence). The CDR3 spans 14 residues. The CDR3 region is CSASVDRNDSPLHF. In DNA, the CDR3 is TGCAGCGCTAGTGTAGACAGAAATGATTCACCCCTCCACTTT.

This clonotype has just one count. V usage is TRBV29-1 and J usage is TRBJ1-1, with 10 bases fitting TRBD1. CDR3 size: 12 residues. Germline V lookup: CDR1 SQVTM, CDR2 ANQGSEA. V lost 6 bases and J lost 7; bases outside the gene matches: 5. The CDR3 reads CSVGQGEGEAFF. In DNA, the CDR3 is TGCAGCGTAGGACAGGGGGAGGGTGAAGCTTTCTTT.

This clonotype was counted ten times or more. The rearrangement uses TRBV6-5 and TRBJ1-6; 10 bases fit TRBD1. With V trimmed by 7 bases and J by 10 bases, 4 bases remained unmatched. There are 13 residues in the CDR3. Germline lookup yields CDR1 MNHEY and CDR2 SVGAGI. CDR3 coding DNA: TGTGCCAGCAAGACAGGGGGCGTATCACCCCTCCACTTT. Encoded protein: CASKTGGVSPLHF.

The CDR3 DNA reads as TGTGCCAGTACCTCAGAATTTCAAGAGACCCAGTACTTC. Protein sequence: CASTSEFQETQYF. The chain employs TRBV19 and TRBJ2-5; D uncertain. Looked up from germline, CDR1 is LNHDA and CDR2 is SQIVND (reference sequence). The CDR3 covers 13 residues. Trimming stripped 7 bases from V and 2 bases from J, with 11 bases between.

The V gene is TRBV25-1, the J gene TRBJ1-5; possibly TRBD1 for D (5 bases). V lost 8 bases and J 1 base, leaving 15 bases between the germline ends. CDR1 is MGHDK and CDR2 is SYGVNS in the germline V gene. The length of the CDR3 is 15 residues. The CDR3: CASSPSGGSNQPQHF. Here the CDR3 DNA reads TGTGCCAGCTCACCAAGTGGGGGGAGCAATCAGCCCCAGCATTTT.

The table lists this clonotype with a few counts. The J gene is TRBJ1-5, the V gene TRBV7-6; D possibly corresponds to TRBD2 (5 bases). The end of the DNA aligns better with TRBJ2-3, so the J call may be wrong. The CDR3 covers 17 residues. Germline CDR1 is SGHVS and CDR2 is FNYEAQ. CDR3 coding DNA: TGTGCCAGCAGCTCACTAGAGGAGTTCTGGAGCACAGATACGCAGTATTTT. Protein sequence: CASSSLEEFWSTDTQYF.

This clonotype was recorded a few times. This rearrangement joins TRBV29-1 to TRBJ1-2; possible D gene TRBD1, 5 bases. Trimming took 4 bases from V and 5 from J, leaving 17 bases between them. The CDR3 has 14 residues. Germline V gene data show CDR1 as SQVTM and CDR2 as ANQGSEA. CDR3 sequence reads: CSVGADKGFYGYTF. The CDR3 coding sequence is TGCAGCGTTGGCGCGGACAAAGGTTTTTATGGCTACACCTTC. The variable domain in full, with the rest retrieved from reference TRBV29-1 and TRBJ1-2, is SAVISQKPSRDICQRGTSLTIQCQVDSQVTMMFWYRQQPGQSLTLIATANQGSEATYESGFVIDKFPISRPNLTFSTLTVSNMSPEDSSIYLCSVGADKGFYGYTFGSGTRLTVV.

This clonotype was observed at least ten times. This rearrangement joins TRBV20-1 to TRBJ1-1; TRBD1 is a possible D gene (5 bases). V was shortened by 3 bases and J by 8 bases, with 13 bases between the two germline ends. The CDR3 contains 12 residues. Germline lookup yields CDR1 DFQATT and CDR2 SNEGSKA (reference sequence). The CDR3 loop reads CSASRGVPEAFF. For the CDR3, the DNA is TGCAGTGCTAGTCGGGGCGTCCCCGAAGCTTTCTTT.

This clonotype has a count of ten or more. The chain links TRBV2 to TRBJ1-5, with 10 positions matching TRBD1. The V gene's germline CDR1 is SNHLY and CDR2 FYNNEI. The V gene end was trimmed by 6 bases and the J gene end by 3 bases; junction bases not matched to a gene: 11. The CDR3 has 17 residues. Here the CDR3 reads CASRKGQGIRDNQPQHF. The CDR3 nucleotides read TGTGCCAGCAGGAAGGGACAGGGGATAAGGGACAATCAGCCCCAGCATTTT.

This clonotype was detected ten times or more. The J gene is TRBJ1-5, the V gene TRBV19; D gene ambiguous. Germline lookup yields CDR1 LNHDA and CDR2 SQIVND (reference sequence). This CDR3 is built from 16 residues. V was clipped by 0 bases and J by 6 bases, with 15 bases between them. The CDR3 nucleotides read TGTGCCAGTAGTATAGATGGACGCCGGTTCCGTCAGCCCCAGCATTTT. This sequence encodes CASSIDGRRFRQPQHF.

V gene TRBV7-8 combines with J gene TRBJ2-1; TRBD2 matches at 8 bases. The germline CDR1 and CDR2 sequences are SGHVS and FQNEAQ. The CDR3 is 14 residues long. The V segment lost 2 bases and the J segment 5 bases; nucleotides outside the gene matches: 2. CDR3 DNA: TGTGCCAGCAGCTTAAAGCGGGGGAACAATGAGCAGTTCTTC. Its protein is CASSLKRGNNEQFF.

This clonotype was seen at least ten times. This sequence joins TRBV19 and TRBJ1-2, with no clear D. CDR3 length: 15 amino acids. Germline lookup yields CDR1 LNHDA and CDR2 SQIVND (reference sequence). The germline V and J ends were trimmed by 3 bases and 3 bases, with 14 bases remaining between them. The CDR3 here is CASSIKERRYYGYTF. In DNA, the CDR3 is TGTGCCAGTAGTATTAAGGAAAGGAGGTACTATGGCTACACCTTC. Together with reference TRBV19 and TRBJ1-2, the CDR3 gives the full variable domain: DGGITQSPKYLFRKEGQNVTLSCEQNLNHDAMYWYRQDPGQGLRLIYYSQIVNDFQKGDIAEGYSVSREKKESFPLTVTSAQKNPTAFYLCASSIKERRYYGYTFGSGTRLTVV.

This clonotype has ten or more counts. The chain joins TRBV6-1 to TRBJ2-7; 9 nucleotides line up with TRBD1. V lost 6 bases and J lost 3; bases outside the gene matches: 6. CDR3 length: 14 amino acids. From germline, CDR1 is MNHNS and CDR2 SASEGT. The CDR3 reads CASSQGTGSYEQYF. The CDR3 DNA sequence: TGTGCCAGCAGCCAAGGGACAGGGAGCTACGAGCAGTACTTC.

CDR3 nucleotides: TGTGCCAGCAGCCAAGTGGGTGCCGGGAGGGGGAGGACGACCGGGGAGCTGTTTTTT. It specifies CASSQVGAGRGRTTGELFF. This chain uses TRBV9 with TRBJ2-2, with 8 bases identical to TRBD2. Unmatched junction bases numbered 19, after V lost 4 bases and J lost 5 bases. Germline CDR1 and CDR2: SGDLS and YYNGEE. CDR3 size: 19 residues.

The chain combines TRBV27 with TRBJ1-2; D perhaps matches TRBD1 (5 bases). Per germline, CDR1 MNHEY and CDR2 SMNVEV (reference sequence). V was clipped by 3 bases and J by 6 bases, with 11 bases between them. The CDR3 contains 13 residues. CDR3 in DNA: TGTGCCAGCAGTTTCTCAGGGAAAGATGGCTACACCTTC. It encodes CASSFSGKDGYTF.

The V and J genes are TRBV29-1 and TRBJ1-1; D may be TRBD1 (5 bases). CDR1 and CDR2 from the germline V gene are SQVTM and ANQGSEA. This CDR3 contains 16 residues. Trimming left V 7 bases short and J 4 bases short, with 25 bases between. CDR3 in DNA: TGCAGCGCCAGCAGTAGGGGAAACAATCTGGGCACTGAAGCTTTCTTT. It codes for CSASSRGNNLGTEAFF.

In this sample, this clonotype turned up many times. The rearrangement links TRBV6-5 to TRBJ1-1; weak D call: TRBD1 (5 bases). V lost 2 bases and J 1 base, leaving 8 bases between the germline ends. There are 14 residues in the CDR3. Germline assignment: CDR1 MNHEY and CDR2 SVGAGI. The CDR3 DNA follows: TGTGCCAGCAGTTACGGCAGGGCGAACACTGAAGCTTTCTTT. It codes for CASSYGRANTEAFF.

To note about this clonotype: No conserved phenylalanine or tryptophan ends this CDR3, so it is likely a read error. V is TRBV7-8 and J is TRBJ1-5; D uncertain. Between the trimmed V and J ends, which lost 6 bases and 1 base, there was a span of 7 bases. From germline, CDR1 is SGHVS and CDR2 FQNEAQ. The CDR3 length is 13 residues. This chain's CDR3 is CASSLLSNQPQHS. The CDR3 bases are TGTGCCAGCAGTTTATTGAGCAATCAGCCCCAGCATTCT.

This clonotype was detected once. A read error may explain this, as a much larger clone is one base away. The chain is built from TRBV7-2 and TRBJ2-7, with 8 bases aligning to TRBD2. CDR1 and CDR2 from the germline V gene are SGHTA and FQGNSA. The CDR3 sequence is 15 residues long. The trim removed 5 bases at V and 0 bases at J, leaving 6 bases unmatched. The CDR3, as DNA: TGTGCCAGCAGCCCATGGCGGGGGGTCTCCTACGAGCAGTACTTC. Amino acid sequence: CASSPWRGVSYEQYF.

This clonotype was counted ten times or more. This may be a read error: a much more frequent sequence differs by one nucleotide. This rearrangement joins TRBV7-6 to TRBJ1-5; possibly TRBD1 for D (5 bases). Germline CDR1 is SGHVS and CDR2 is FNYEAQ. The CDR3 runs to 13 residues. Trimming removed 5 bases at V and 5 bases at J, with 10 bases between. CDR3 DNA: TGTGCCAGCAGCCCAGGGCCTCATCAGCCCCAGCATTTT. Translation: CASSPGPHQPQHF.

This clonotype was detected ten times or more. The V call is TRBV7-8, the J call TRBJ2-7; maybe TRBD1 (5 bases). This CDR3 has 14 residues. Germline V CDR1 and CDR2: SGHVS, FQNEAQ. V was trimmed by 1 base and J by 3 bases, leaving 10 bases between them. Written as DNA, the CDR3 is TGTGCCAGCAGCTTAGAAGGCAGGGACTACGAGCAGTACTTC. This gives the protein CASSLEGRDYEQYF.

This clonotype has a single count. The genes are TRBV5-1 and TRBJ2-1; 8 bases match TRBD2. Germline trimming cut 0 bases from V and 8 bases from J; bases unmatched to any gene: 7. CDR1 and CDR2 from the germline V gene are SGHRS and YFSETQ. This CDR3 comprises 15 residues. CDR3 sequence reads: CASSLVGTRRDEQFF. CDR3 in DNA: TGCGCCAGCAGCTTGGTTGGGACTAGACGCGATGAGCAGTTCTTC. Full variable domain (remainder filled in from reference TRBV5-1 and TRBJ2-1): KAGVTQTPRYLIKTRGQQVTLSCSPISGHRSVSWYQQTPGQGLQFLFEYFSETQRNKGNFPGRFSGRQFSNSRSEMNVSTLELGDSALYLCASSLVGTRRDEQFFGPGTRLTVL.

In regard to this clonotype: A much larger clone lies a single base off, so this may be a read error. This sequence joins TRBV6-5 and TRBJ2-7; tentatively, D is TRBD2 (5 bases). The germline V gene has CDR1 MNHEY and CDR2 SVGAGI. Trimming stripped 1 base from V and 2 bases from J, with 9 bases between. The CDR3 totals 14 residues. The CDR3 DNA reads as TGTGCCAGCAGTTACTTTAAGGAGGCCTACGAGCAGTACTTC. Residues: CASSYFKEAYEQYF.

In its sample, this clonotype was seen many times. The chain employs TRBV12-5 and TRBJ1-1, with TRBD1 as a possible D gene (6 bases). The CDR3 consists of 13 residues. The V end was cut by 1 base, the J end by 4 bases, with 7 bases between. Looked up from germline, CDR1 is LGHNT and CDR2 is FRNRAP. In DNA form, the CDR3 reads TGTGCTAGTGGTTTGGGCAGGGGCACTGAAGCTTTCTTT. Its translation: CASGLGRGTEAFF.